The rows below give T cell receptor beta chains drawn from one sample of a study of beta chain features in type 1 diabetes. Using immunoSEQ multiplex PCR, the repertoire was profiled, and TCRdb retains in-frame clones only, with some absent. The repertoire holds under 300,000 clones, with less than 35% as singletons. Sequenced sample: central memory CD4+ T cells from blood. The receptors derive from a man in his thirties or forties in good health. Both conserved end residues are part of each CDR3. The order of the fields is D gene, V gene, J gene, clone size, CDR3 DNA, CDR3 protein. The D gene is left open where the match is weak. Clone size appears in some rows only: once, few, many, or a class for an expanded clone.

d_gene: -; v_gene: TRBV28; j_gene: TRBJ1-5; abundance: -; CDR3nt: TGTGCCAGCACTCCGGCTAACTTAGGCAATCAGCCCCAGCATTTT; CDR3aa: CASTPANLGNQPQHF
d_gene: TRBD1; v_gene: TRBV7-8; j_gene: TRBJ2-5; abundance: -; CDR3nt: TGTGCCAGCGGAATACAGGGGTTCGGGGAGACCCAGTACTTC; CDR3aa: CASGIQGFGETQYF
d_gene: TRBD2; v_gene: TRBV28; j_gene: TRBJ2-1; abundance: few; CDR3nt: TGTGCCAGCAGTCCCCTAAGCGGGAAGCAGTTCTTC; CDR3aa: CASSPLSGKQFF
d_gene: -; v_gene: TRBV30; j_gene: TRBJ2-3; abundance: few; CDR3nt: TGTGCCTGGAGTCTAGAGGCAGCGCAGTATTTT; CDR3aa: CAWSLEAAQYF
d_gene: TRBD2; v_gene: TRBV4-2; j_gene: TRBJ2-1; abundance: -; CDR3nt: TGTGCCAGCAGCCAAGGCGGTAGCGGGGCCCCCTCCGGTGAGCAGTTCTTC; CDR3aa: CASSQGGSGAPSGEQFF
d_gene: TRBD1; v_gene: TRBV29-1; j_gene: TRBJ2-5; abundance: few; CDR3nt: TGCAGCGTTGGGGGGGCCGGGACAGGCCAAGAGACCCAGTACTTC; CDR3aa: CSVGGAGTGQETQYF
d_gene: TRBD1; v_gene: TRBV5-1; j_gene: TRBJ2-7; abundance: -; CDR3nt: TGCGCCAGCAGCCGCGGACAGGGTCGTGACGAGCAGTACTTC; CDR3aa: CASSRGQGRDEQYF
d_gene: TRBD2; v_gene: TRBV5-6; j_gene: TRBJ2-1; abundance: few; CDR3nt: TGTGCCACCACTTGGGGGACTAGAAGCTATGAGCAGTTCTTC; CDR3aa: CATTWGTRSYEQFF
d_gene: TRBD2; v_gene: TRBV29-1; j_gene: TRBJ2-1; abundance: -; CDR3nt: TGCAGCGTTGATCGACCAACTAGCGAGGCTGAGCAGTTCTTC; CDR3aa: CSVDRPTSEAEQFF
d_gene: TRBD2; v_gene: TRBV7-2; j_gene: TRBJ2-3; abundance: -; CDR3nt: TGTGCCAGCAGCCTTTCCCTAGCGGGGGGACAACCCACAGATACGCAGTATTTT; CDR3aa: CASSLSLAGGQPTDTQYF
d_gene: -; v_gene: TRBV6-5; j_gene: TRBJ2-7; abundance: -; CDR3nt: TGTGCCAGCAGTTACTCTTATGAAGGGGTTGGCGAGCAGTACTTC; CDR3aa: CASSYSYEGVGEQYF
d_gene: TRBD1; v_gene: TRBV27; j_gene: TRBJ1-1; abundance: few; CDR3nt: TGTGCCAGCAGCTCGACAGGGAGCGCTGAAGCTTTCTTT; CDR3aa: CASSSTGSAEAFF
d_gene: TRBD2; v_gene: TRBV10-3; j_gene: TRBJ2-1; abundance: -; CDR3nt: TGTGCCGGACCCTCGGGGGGCTCCTACAATGAGCAGTTCTTC; CDR3aa: CAGPSGGSYNEQFF
d_gene: -; v_gene: TRBV7-2; j_gene: TRBJ2-5; abundance: -; CDR3nt: TGTGCCAGCACCAAAGGAAGTCCGGAGACCCAGTACTTC; CDR3aa: CASTKGSPETQYF
d_gene: -; v_gene: TRBV5-1; j_gene: TRBJ2-5; abundance: -; CDR3nt: TGCGCCAGCAGCTCCGGTCCGGGACGACAAGAGACCCAGTACTTC; CDR3aa: CASSSGPGRQETQYF
d_gene: -; v_gene: TRBV29-1; j_gene: TRBJ2-3; abundance: -; CDR3nt: TGCAGCGTCCAGACTAGTGGTGATACGCAGTATTTT; CDR3aa: CSVQTSGDTQYF
d_gene: TRBD1; v_gene: TRBV5-6; j_gene: TRBJ2-4; abundance: -; CDR3nt: TGTGCCAGCAGCGGGACAGGGAAAAACATTCAGTACTTC; CDR3aa: CASSGTGKNIQYF
d_gene: -; v_gene: TRBV28; j_gene: TRBJ2-2; abundance: -; CDR3nt: TGTGCCAGCAGTTTTGTGACACTGAACACCGGGGAGCTGTTTTTT; CDR3aa: CASSFVTLNTGELFF
d_gene: -; v_gene: TRBV29-1; j_gene: TRBJ1-4; abundance: few; CDR3nt: TGCAGCGTTCGGCGGGGGGCGGAAAAACTGTTTTTT; CDR3aa: CSVRRGAEKLFF
d_gene: -; v_gene: TRBV27; j_gene: TRBJ2-7; abundance: -; CDR3nt: TGTGCCAGCAGTTCCCGGTACGAGCAGTACTTC; CDR3aa: CASSSRYEQYF
d_gene: TRBD2; v_gene: TRBV7-2; j_gene: TRBJ2-1; abundance: -; CDR3nt: TGTGCCAGCAGCTTAGTGGCTAGCGGGAGTAGTAATGAGCAGTTCTTC; CDR3aa: CASSLVASGSSNEQFF
d_gene: TRBD1; v_gene: TRBV6-5; j_gene: TRBJ1-1; abundance: -; CDR3nt: TGTGCCAGCAGTCCTCTACAGGGGGCTTTCTTT; CDR3aa: CASSPLQGAFF
d_gene: TRBD2; v_gene: TRBV2; j_gene: TRBJ2-1; abundance: once; CDR3nt: TGTGCCAGCTCTAGCGGGGGGTTGGGTGAGCAGTTCTTC; CDR3aa: CASSSGGLGEQFF
d_gene: -; v_gene: TRBV10-3; j_gene: TRBJ2-7; abundance: -; CDR3nt: TGTGCCATCAGTGAGTCCCGGGGCGAGCAGTACTTC; CDR3aa: CAISESRGEQYF
d_gene: -; v_gene: TRBV2; j_gene: TRBJ1-1; abundance: -; CDR3nt: TGTGCCAGCAGTCTGGACACTGGAGCTTTCTTT; CDR3aa: CASSLDTGAFF
d_gene: -; v_gene: TRBV13; j_gene: TRBJ2-6; abundance: few; CDR3nt: TGTGCCAGCAGCTTAGTTGTTCGGGGTGGTGGGGCCAACGTCCTGACTTTC; CDR3aa: CASSLVVRGGGANVLTF
d_gene: TRBD1; v_gene: TRBV7-9; j_gene: TRBJ2-3; abundance: -; CDR3nt: TGTGCCAGCAGCTTAAACGACAGGGTTGCAGATACGCAGTATTTT; CDR3aa: CASSLNDRVADTQYF
d_gene: TRBD2; v_gene: TRBV30; j_gene: TRBJ2-5; abundance: -; CDR3nt: TGTGCCTGGAGTGTACCAACTAGCGCTAACCAAGAGACCCAGTACTTC; CDR3aa: CAWSVPTSANQETQYF
d_gene: -; v_gene: TRBV27; j_gene: TRBJ2-2; abundance: few; CDR3nt: TGTGCCAGCACTTTCCGGGGTGTGACCACGAACACCGGGGAGCTGTTTTTT; CDR3aa: CASTFRGVTTNTGELFF
d_gene: -; v_gene: TRBV2; j_gene: TRBJ1-2; abundance: few; CDR3nt: TGTGCCAGCAGTTCCGTCAGGCAGGGAGTGATCACCTTC; CDR3aa: CASSSVRQGVITF
d_gene: -; v_gene: TRBV15; j_gene: TRBJ2-4; abundance: many; CDR3nt: TGTGCCACCAGCAACCCGAGGTTAGCCAAAAACATTCAGTACTTC; CDR3aa: CATSNPRLAKNIQYF
d_gene: TRBD1; v_gene: TRBV29-1; j_gene: TRBJ2-5; abundance: few; CDR3nt: TGCAGCGTACACAGGGGACAAGAGACCCAGTACTTC; CDR3aa: CSVHRGQETQYF
d_gene: -; v_gene: TRBV10-3; j_gene: TRBJ2-5; abundance: -; CDR3nt: TGTGCCATCAGTGGGGAGGAGTTCTCGCAGACCCAGTACTTC; CDR3aa: CAISGEEFSQTQYF
d_gene: -; v_gene: TRBV25-1; j_gene: TRBJ1-5; abundance: few; CDR3nt: TGTGCCAGCAGTCCGGGTAGCAATCAGCCCCAGCATTTT; CDR3aa: CASSPGSNQPQHF
d_gene: -; v_gene: TRBV15; j_gene: TRBJ1-2; abundance: -; CDR3nt: TGTGCCACCAGCAGAGATCGCGGGACCCTCTATGGCTACACCTTC; CDR3aa: CATSRDRGTLYGYTF
d_gene: -; v_gene: TRBV12-2; j_gene: TRBJ2-7; abundance: few; CDR3nt: TGTGCAAGTCGCTTAGACCGGTACAGGGATTACGAGCAGTACTTC; CDR3aa: CASRLDRYRDYEQYF
d_gene: -; v_gene: TRBV6-5; j_gene: TRBJ1-1; abundance: few; CDR3nt: TGTGCCAGCAGTTACTTCACGGCGACTATGAACACTGAAGCTTTCTTT; CDR3aa: CASSYFTATMNTEAFF
d_gene: TRBD1; v_gene: TRBV5-4; j_gene: TRBJ1-2; abundance: -; CDR3nt: TGTGCCAGCAGATACCGGGACAGGGGTCGAGGCTACACCTTC; CDR3aa: CASRYRDRGRGYTF
d_gene: -; v_gene: TRBV7-2; j_gene: TRBJ2-5; abundance: -; CDR3nt: TGTGCCAGCAGCTTAGCGGGGACGGCCGAAGAGACCCAGTACTTC; CDR3aa: CASSLAGTAEETQYF
d_gene: -; v_gene: TRBV29-1; j_gene: TRBJ2-1; abundance: few; CDR3nt: TGCAGCGTTGAAGACTCCTCGAGGGTTGAGCAGTTCTTC; CDR3aa: CSVEDSSRVEQFF
d_gene: TRBD2; v_gene: TRBV18; j_gene: TRBJ2-1; abundance: few; CDR3nt: TGTGCCAGCTCACCTGGACTAGCGGGAGTGCAGTTCTTC; CDR3aa: CASSPGLAGVQFF
d_gene: TRBD2; v_gene: TRBV28; j_gene: TRBJ2-5; abundance: few; CDR3nt: TGTGCCAGCAGTTTAGCTAGCGGGATCCAAAGAGAGACCCAGTACTTC; CDR3aa: CASSLASGIQRETQYF
d_gene: TRBD2; v_gene: TRBV9; j_gene: TRBJ2-3; abundance: few; CDR3nt: TGTGCCAGCAGCGCCAGCGGGAGTAACGTCGCAGAACCGCAGTATTTT; CDR3aa: CASSASGSNVAEPQYF